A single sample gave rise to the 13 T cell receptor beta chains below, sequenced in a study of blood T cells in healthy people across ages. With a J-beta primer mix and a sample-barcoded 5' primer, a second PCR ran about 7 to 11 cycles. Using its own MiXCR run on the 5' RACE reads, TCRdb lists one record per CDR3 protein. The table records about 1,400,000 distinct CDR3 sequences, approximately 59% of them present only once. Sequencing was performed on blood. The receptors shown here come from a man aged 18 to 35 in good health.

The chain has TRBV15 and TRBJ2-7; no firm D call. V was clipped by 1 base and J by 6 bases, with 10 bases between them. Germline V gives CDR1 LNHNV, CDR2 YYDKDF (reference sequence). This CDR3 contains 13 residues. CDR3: CATSRVRHGEQYF. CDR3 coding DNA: TGTGCCACCAGCAGAGTTCGGCACGGCGAGCAGTACTTC.

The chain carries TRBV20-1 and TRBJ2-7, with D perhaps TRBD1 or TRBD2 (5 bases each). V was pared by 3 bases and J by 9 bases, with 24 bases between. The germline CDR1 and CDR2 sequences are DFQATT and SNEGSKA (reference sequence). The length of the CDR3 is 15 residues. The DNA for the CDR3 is TGCAGTGCTAGTCTCCTTAGCGACACGACAGCAATGCAGTACTTC. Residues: CSASLLSDTTAMQYF.

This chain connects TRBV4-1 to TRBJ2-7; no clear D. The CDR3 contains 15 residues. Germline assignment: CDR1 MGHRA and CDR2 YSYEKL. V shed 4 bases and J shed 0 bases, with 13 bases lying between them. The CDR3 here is CASSLALLSSYEQYF. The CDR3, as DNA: TGCGCCAGCAGCCTCGCACTACTAAGCTCCTACGAGCAGTACTTC.

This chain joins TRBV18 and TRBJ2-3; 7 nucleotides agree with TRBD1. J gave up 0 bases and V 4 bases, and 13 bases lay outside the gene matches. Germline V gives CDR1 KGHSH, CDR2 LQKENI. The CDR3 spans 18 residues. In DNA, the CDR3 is TGTGCCAGCTCACTGCGGACAGGAGATGTTTCTAGCACAGATACGCAGTATTTT. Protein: CASSLRTGDVSSTDTQYF.

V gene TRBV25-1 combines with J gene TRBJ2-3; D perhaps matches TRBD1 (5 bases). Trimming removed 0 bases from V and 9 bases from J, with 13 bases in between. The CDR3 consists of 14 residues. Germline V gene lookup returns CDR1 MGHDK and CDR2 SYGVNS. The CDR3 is CASSEYVRAGTQYF. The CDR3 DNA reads TGTGCCAGCAGTGAATATGTCAGGGCTGGGACGCAGTATTTT.

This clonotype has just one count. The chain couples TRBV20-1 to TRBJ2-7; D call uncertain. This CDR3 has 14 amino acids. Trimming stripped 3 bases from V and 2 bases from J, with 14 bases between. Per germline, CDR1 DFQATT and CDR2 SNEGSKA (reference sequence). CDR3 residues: CSARDRTSTYEQYF. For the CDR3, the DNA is TGCAGTGCTAGGGACCGGACCTCAACCTACGAGCAGTACTTC.

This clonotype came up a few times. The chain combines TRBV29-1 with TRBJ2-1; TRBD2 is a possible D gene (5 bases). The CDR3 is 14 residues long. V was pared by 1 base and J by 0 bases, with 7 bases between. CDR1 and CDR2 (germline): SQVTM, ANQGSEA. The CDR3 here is CSVEVRGSYNEQFF. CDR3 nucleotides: TGCAGCGTTGAAGTTCGGGGCTCCTACAATGAGCAGTTCTTC.

CDR3 bases: TGCAGTGCTATTACTAGCTCGGGGGGAGATACGCAGTATTTT. It yields the protein CSAITSSGGDTQYF. The J gene is TRBJ2-3, the V gene TRBV20-1; 7 bases line up with TRBD2. CDR1 and CDR2 from the germline V gene are DFQATT and SNEGSKA (reference sequence). The CDR3 sequence is 14 residues long. The junction had 9 bases not matched to a gene; V was cut back by 4 bases and J by 5 bases.

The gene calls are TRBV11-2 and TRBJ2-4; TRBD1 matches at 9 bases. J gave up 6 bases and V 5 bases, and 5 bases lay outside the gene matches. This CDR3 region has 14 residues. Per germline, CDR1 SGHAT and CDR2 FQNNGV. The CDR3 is CASSVGQGINIQYF. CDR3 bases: TGTGCCAGCAGCGTAGGACAGGGGATAAACATTCAGTACTTC.

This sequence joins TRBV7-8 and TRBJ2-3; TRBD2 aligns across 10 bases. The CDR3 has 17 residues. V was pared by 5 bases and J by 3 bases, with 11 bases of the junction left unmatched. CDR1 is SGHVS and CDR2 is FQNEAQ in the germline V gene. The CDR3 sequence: CASSTGSGRVATDTQYF. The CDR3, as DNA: TGTGCCAGCAGCACTGGAAGCGGGAGGGTCGCGACAGATACGCAGTATTTT.

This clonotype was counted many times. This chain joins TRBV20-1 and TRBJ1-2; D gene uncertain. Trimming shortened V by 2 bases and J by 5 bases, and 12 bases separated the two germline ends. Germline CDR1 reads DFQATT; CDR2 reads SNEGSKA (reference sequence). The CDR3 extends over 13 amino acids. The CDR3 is CSARLARKYGYTF. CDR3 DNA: TGCAGTGCTAGACTTGCAAGGAAATATGGCTACACCTTC.

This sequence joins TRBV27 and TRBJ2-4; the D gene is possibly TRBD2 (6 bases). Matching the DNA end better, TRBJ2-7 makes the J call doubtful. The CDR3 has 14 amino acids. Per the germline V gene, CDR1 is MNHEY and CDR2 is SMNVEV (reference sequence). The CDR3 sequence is CASSAGTGSSEQYF. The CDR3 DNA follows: TGTGCCAGCAGTGCCGGGACTGGGAGTTCCGAGCAGTACTTC.

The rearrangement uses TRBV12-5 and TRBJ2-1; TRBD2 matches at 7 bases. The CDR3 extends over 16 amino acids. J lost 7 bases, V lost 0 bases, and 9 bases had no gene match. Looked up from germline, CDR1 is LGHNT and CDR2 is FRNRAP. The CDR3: CASGLVIRERGNEQFF. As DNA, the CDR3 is TGTGCTAGTGGTTTGGTAATACGGGAGCGGGGAAATGAGCAGTTCTTC.